These 4 T cell receptor beta chains came from one sample sequenced in a study of shared clonotypes between healthy human individuals. Sequenced by immunoSEQ multiplex PCR; TCRdb stores in-frame clones only, minus some. The table records roughly 2.2 million clones, around 92% of them present only once. Sequenced sample: naive CD4+ T cells from PBMCs. This sample's subset: CD45RA+ positively selected. The origin of the receptors is a man between 18 and 35 years old in good health. Some clones in this sample may be carry-over from other donors' samples.

This clone has only a few counts. This sequence joins TRBV7-3 and TRBJ2-2; 10 bases line up with TRBD1. Germline trimming cut 4 bases from V and 8 bases from J; bases unmatched to any gene: 7. Germline-derived CDR1 and CDR2 are SGHTA and FQGTGA. There are 15 residues in the CDR3. The CDR3 nucleotides read TGTGCCAGCAGCTCGACAGGGGGCGCGCTGGGGGAGCTGTTTTTT. Amino acids: CASSSTGGALGELFF.

The genes are TRBV5-4 and TRBJ2-4; 13 bases fit TRBD2. V lost 0 bases to trimming and J lost 6 bases; unmatched junction nucleotides: 3. Germline lookup yields CDR1 SGHNT and CDR2 YYREEE (reference sequence). This CDR3 has 16 amino acids. DNA for the CDR3: TGTGCCAGCAGCTTGGAACTAGCGGGAGGGATAAACATTCAGTACTTC. Protein: CASSLELAGGINIQYF.

This sequence joins TRBV7-8 and TRBJ2-7, with D perhaps given as TRBD1 or TRBD2 (6 bases each). This CDR3 spans 15 amino acids. Germline CDR1 is SGHVS and CDR2 is FQNEAQ. V lost 5 bases and J lost 5, with 19 bases in between. The CDR3 spells CASSPWGAVRNEQYF. CDR3 bases: TGTGCCAGCAGCCCATGGGGGGCAGTAAGGAACGAGCAGTACTTC.

This chain joins TRBV12-5 and TRBJ2-1, with D possibly TRBD2 on 5 matching bases. Germline V gives CDR1 LGHNT, CDR2 FRNRAP. The V gene lost 1 base and the J gene lost 12 bases, with 22 bases spanning the gap. The CDR3 sequence is 16 residues long. DNA for the CDR3: TGTGCTAGTGGTTTGGGTTCTGACGGACTTACAATGAGGCAGTTCTTC. This encodes CASGLGSDGLTMRQFF.